This T cell receptor beta chain was sequenced in a study of cytomegalovirus exposure and HLA in healthy donors (dated by TCRdb to the late 2010s). As for the study more broadly: An earlier analysis of roughly 500 of the donors reported more than 250 Gb of sequence data and around 120 million unique TCR beta sequences from some 180 million T cells. An early release covering more than 500 HLA-typed donors comprised approximately 300 gigabases of sequencing data and about 90 million unique TCR sequences. The genetic ancestry cluster associated with self-reported Caucasian donors included about four fifths of the roughly 360 genotyped donors. The study aimed to test whether cataloging public T cell receptors could reveal signatures of past pathogen exposure. The T cell repertoires of roughly 660 subjects were profiled by immunosequencing and related to cytomegalovirus serostatus. In addition to the first cohort of 666 subjects, a separate validation cohort of 100 to 150 different subjects was used. To predict cytomegalovirus infection status, the study combined high-throughput TCR immunosequencing, statistical association of individual TCRs with disease status, and machine learning. In a later analysis, previously published TCR beta repertoires from 666 donors were re-analyzed and high-resolution HLA genotyping was added so that TCR occurrence patterns could be studied. Rather than using new phenotypic data, the later analysis identified candidate immune exposures from TCR beta sequences and from how often those sequences occurred across donors. To decide whether each TCR beta V gene segment behaved as functional or pseudogenic, an earlier analysis of approximately 590 of the donors relied on high-throughput TCR beta sequencing. Alongside the repertoire data, information on donor age, sex, ethnicity and CMV serostatus was compiled. A later genetic analysis took genome-wide SNP genotypes for about three fifths of the 666 donors and used that subset as a discovery cohort. All discovery cohort repertoires had been generated on a single sequencing platform. Both class I and class II loci were covered by HLA typing, at four-digit resolution. Typing coverage differed by locus: A, B, C, DRB1 and DQB1 were typed in roughly 620-630 donors, DQA1 in 522, DPA1 in 600 to 610, and DPB1 in 472. Four or five DR-DQ haplotypes were handled as single units for association and clustering because linkage in the cohort was strong. On average, 235,054 unique TCR beta nucleotide sequences were sequenced per donor among several hundred genotyped donors of the cohort, with around 19% of those sequences being non-productive. General conclusions and limits of the study: For the cohort, immune exposure information was limited to CMV serostatus. Three of the identified cytomegalovirus-associated TCR beta chains were confirmed in vitro to be specific for cytomegalovirus antigens. The classifier was reported to diagnose cytomegalovirus status with high specificity and sensitivity in both the original cohort and the validation cohort. A later analysis found that TCR association rates varied across HLA loci, with DRB1 alleles showing the most associated TCRs and HLA-C alleles the fewest. An association between a missense DCLRE1C variant and V-gene and J-gene trimming of TCR beta chains was found in a later genetic analysis and replicated in an independent cohort. In this cohort, only TCR beta chains were sequenced, and detectable features were limited by the absence of alpha or paired-chain data. A later analysis associated about 16,000 TCR beta sequences with specific HLA alleles at a false discovery rate of 0.05. Correlated functional status among segregating V segments might reflect linkage disequilibrium, but an unknown experimental factor could not be ruled out. In the study, 150 to 200 TCR beta chains were listed as associated with cytomegalovirus. Strong co-occurrence of HLA alleles, especially DR and DQ, made assigning TCR associations to individual alleles difficult. Because HLA typing was missing for some donors at each locus, association tests included only the typed subset. A later analysis found that HLA-associated TCR beta chains were more clonally expanded and had lower generation probabilities than equally common non-associated chains. In a later analysis, most CMV-associated TCR beta chains were found to appear HLA-restricted, with HLA associations seemingly driven largely by CMV exposure. Several of the top co-occurrence clusters appeared to be linked to parvovirus B19, influenza, CMV and Epstein-Barr virus, according to a later analysis. Over 15 rarely observed V segments, including chromosome 9 orphons, were excluded from the earlier analysis of some 590 of the donors because counts were too low. Most TCR sequences were observed very rarely across donors, whereas some public TCRs were present in many individuals. Sequencing depth was assumed to be roughly uniform across donors in the presence/absence analyses, though that assumption may not hold. In an earlier analysis of several hundred of the donors, most TCR beta V segments were observed in productive rearrangements about 87% or about 30% of the time, broadly matching IMGT annotations. The authors suggested that the approach could potentially be extended to other disease states and immunological phenotypes. A further reported finding was that TCR beta sequences accurately predicted the HLA-A and HLA-B alleles for most subjects in the first cohort. A group of highly shared sequence variants was considered likely to be a technical artifact of the sequencing pipeline. In a later genetic analysis, fewer N-insertions in productive TCRs were reported among donors in an Asian-associated ancestry cluster than the 666-donor mean. Because the 87-base-pair reads could not distinguish some IMGT-functional V segments, including TRBV6-2 and TRBV6-3, those segments were excluded.

Preparation of the library involved the immunoSEQ multiplex PCR assay. For the multiplex PCR, a mixture combining 60 forward primers for TCR Vbeta segments and 13 reverse primers for TCR Jbeta segments was used. The CDR3 region of rearranged TCR beta genes was amplified from genomic DNA by a multiplex PCR assay. Amplified TCR beta libraries were sequenced as 87-base-pair reads on the Illumina HiSeq System. The paper's data handling went like this. A later analysis tallied roughly 76 million unique TCR beta chains across the 666 repertoires, and approximately 12 million of those chains were shared by two or more donors. Raw reads were error-corrected and collapsed into unique sequences by a nearest-neighbor algorithm in which closely related sequences were merged to remove PCR and sequencing errors. V, D and J gene segments were assigned by aligning CDR3 sequences to IMGT reference sequences. Each retained sequence needed at least a six-nucleotide match to both a V gene segment and a J gene segment. A rearrangement was called productive if the CDR3 had no stop codons and remained in frame with V and J, and every other rearrangement was called non-productive. CDR3 was defined by IMGT convention, running from the second conserved V-encoded cysteine to the conserved J-encoded phenylalanine. Sequences without an unambiguous match to a single V gene segment were excluded from the earlier analysis of 500 to 700 of the donors. In an earlier analysis of several hundred of the donors, V segments were called functional above 56.7% productive rearrangements and were called segregating when the between-donor standard deviation exceeded 5%. To diagnose cytomegalovirus status from the catalog of TCR beta chain sequences, a statistical classification framework was built. V and J gene assignment, in a later analysis, came from comparing TCR nucleotide sequences with IMGT/GENE-DB human TR gene sequences. In a later analysis, CDR3 sequences and most-parsimonious VDJ recombination scenarios were assigned using the TCRdist pipeline. A later analysis defined each TCR beta chain by its CDR3 amino acid sequence plus V-gene family, and excluded reads lacking a unique V-gene family. A later analysis removed several hundred highly shared, low-generation-probability nucleotide sequences to deal with suspected cross-contamination and a sequencing artifact. For each public chain, a later analysis derived a clonal expansion index from normalized ranks of inferred template counts within each repertoire. In a later analysis, generation probabilities were computed with a VDJ recombination model fitted to out-of-frame rearrangements, and the resulting probabilities were checked against IGoR. A later analysis scored TCR-TCR, TCR-HLA and TCR-CMV co-occurrence with hypergeometric tests, applying a repertoire-size bias correction to TCR pairs. False discovery rates were estimated in a later analysis by permuting HLA or CMV assignments 20 times. In a later analysis, co-occurring TCRs were grouped with DBSCAN, and TCRdist sequence similarity was added when clustering was performed within HLA-allele-positive subsets. For co-occurrence clustering, repertoires with fewer than 30,000 or more than 120,000 public chains were excluded, along with roughly five repertoires with anomalous nucleotide sharing. TCRdb obtained this table from immuneACCESS and retained in-frame rearrangements with V and J assigned. These tables miss some clones; where compared with another copy, unresolved V genes account for less than half of the shortfall, and the remainder is unexplained. V and J calls and clone size are those listed in that table; D and trimming were worked out from the DNA. The sample table on file contains about 67,000 clones. More than 1.5% of the sample is in the top ten clones.

Ends trimmed: V by 4 bases, J by 3 bases; bases unmatched to a gene: 0. The CDR3 sequence holds 14 residues, the cysteine and phenylalanine included. Only the CDR3 DNA is retained, 42 bases long and in frame from the first base. CDR1 and CDR2, looked up from the germline V gene, are MNHEY and SVGAGI. A word on this clone: The antigen it binds to is not known.

In total, approximately 690 healthy bone marrow donors made up the cohort. Cohort members were all nominally healthy when sampled, although unrecorded immune exposures were likely present. The donor was CMV seronegative and was included in the group of a few hundred seronegative cohort members. A peripheral blood sample was collected from each donor, and TCR beta sequencing was performed on peripheral blood mononuclear cells. The Qiagen DNeasy Blood Extraction Kit was used to extract genomic DNA from the blood cell samples. The sequence is built from TRBV6-5 and TRBJ1-4, with 9 middle bases fitting TRBD1. This clonotype was obtained from a woman in her 30s in good health and CMV-seronegative. Sample: PBMCs. The bases read TGTGCCAGCAGTTGGGACAGGGCTAATGAAAAACTGTTTTTT. Translation gives CASSWDRANEKLFF.